The 9 T cell receptor beta chains given below trace back to one sample, sequenced in a study of blood T cell repertoires in COVID-19. Data came from immunoSEQ multiplex PCR; TCRdb stores just in-frame clones and leaves some out. The profile shows around 70,000 clones, 80% to 90% of them singletons. The sequenced material came from peripheral blood. The receptors come from a man aged 65-85 years with acute or convalescent COVID-19.

The chain employs TRBV7-2 and TRBJ1-1; D remains ambiguous. CDR1 is SGHTA and CDR2 is FQGNSA in the germline V gene. There are 14 residues in the CDR3. The germline V and J ends were trimmed by 2 bases and 3 bases, with 10 bases remaining between them. The CDR3 region is CASSLSPGDTEAFF. The CDR3 nucleotides are TGTGCCAGCAGCTTATCTCCAGGTGACACTGAAGCTTTCTTT.

V usage is TRBV6-5 and J usage is TRBJ1-5; 7 bases line up with TRBD1. V shed 7 bases, J shed 5 bases, and the junction held 5 bases outside the gene matches. This CDR3 is built from 13 residues. The V gene's germline CDR1 is MNHEY and CDR2 SVGAGI. The CDR3 here is CASKDRADQPQHF. The CDR3 nucleotides read TGTGCCAGCAAAGACAGGGCGGATCAGCCCCAGCATTTT.

This clone appeared a single time. V and J are TRBV5-1 and TRBJ2-1, with D perhaps TRBD1 (6 bases). The CDR3 has 17 residues. V was clipped by 0 bases and J by 0 bases, with 13 bases between them. In germline, CDR1 is SGHRS, CDR2 YFSETQ. The CDR3 spells CASSLVPGAGSYNEQFF. The CDR3 DNA reads TGCGCCAGCAGCTTGGTCCCAGGGGCTGGCTCCTACAATGAGCAGTTCTTC.

This clone was counted between two and nine times. The V and J genes are TRBV5-8 and TRBJ1-5; TRBD1 might be the D (6 bases). V was clipped by 1 base and J by 6 bases, with 14 bases between them. The CDR3 has 15 amino acids. The germline V gene encodes CDR1 SGHTS and CDR2 YDEGEE. In DNA, the CDR3 is TGTGCCAGCAGCTTGTTGGGGGTACAGGGTCAGCCCCAGCATTTT. Protein product: CASSLLGVQGQPQHF.

The rearrangement joins TRBV6-4 to TRBJ1-6, with D hard to call. Germline assignment: CDR1 MRHNA and CDR2 SNTAGT. This CDR3 has 13 amino acids. Trimming removed 3 bases at V and 9 bases at J, with 9 bases between. The CDR3 region is CASSEALSSPLHF. The CDR3 region has the DNA TGTGCCAGCAGTGAAGCTCTTTCTTCACCCCTCCACTTT.

The chain has TRBV27 and TRBJ2-7; D is perhaps TRBD2 (5 bases). The germline CDR1 and CDR2 sequences are MNHEY and SMNVEV (reference sequence). The CDR3 extends over 15 amino acids. Trimming cost V 6 bases and J 0 bases, with 15 bases left between them. This CDR3 is CASSPDGESSYEQYF. The CDR3, as DNA: TGTGCCAGCAGCCCAGACGGGGAAAGCTCCTACGAGCAGTACTTC.

The V and J genes are TRBV5-8 and TRBJ1-1; D unclear. Germline-derived CDR1 and CDR2 are SGHTS and YDEGEE. The length of the CDR3 is 15 residues. V was clipped by 4 bases and J by 1 base, with 14 bases between them. DNA of the CDR3: TGTGCCAGCAGCCTGAGACCCGCGGCGAACACTGAAGCTTTCTTT. Translating gives CASSLRPAANTEAFF. Together with reference TRBV5-8 and TRBJ1-1, the CDR3 gives the full variable domain: EAGVTQSPTHLIKTRGQQATLRCSPISGHTSVYWYQQALGLGLQFLLWYDEGEERNRGNFPPRFSGRQFPNYSSELNVNALELEDSALYLCASSLRPAANTEAFFGQGTRLTVV.

The chain combines TRBV19 with TRBJ2-4, with 10 bases matching TRBD1. The junction had 5 bases not matched to a gene; V was cut back by 6 bases and J by 6 bases. This CDR3 has 14 residues. Germline lookup yields CDR1 LNHDA and CDR2 SQIVND (reference sequence). CDR3 loop: CASSTGTGANIQYF. CDR3 bases: TGTGCCAGTAGCACCGGGACAGGGGCAAACATTCAGTACTTC.

The chain has TRBV2 and TRBJ1-4, with a possible D match to TRBD1 (6 bases). This CDR3 has 15 amino acids. V was trimmed by 3 bases and J by 0 bases, leaving 8 bases between them. Germline V lookup: CDR1 SNHLY, CDR2 FYNNEI. In DNA form, the CDR3 reads TGTGCCAGCAGTGAGACAGGCGCAACTAATGAAAAACTGTTTTTT. This encodes CASSETGATNEKLFF. The entire variable domain, with the rest obtained from reference TRBV2 and TRBJ1-4, is as follows: EPEVTQTPSHQVTQMGQEVILRCVPISNHLYFYWYRQILGQKVEFLVSFYNNEISEKSEIFDDQFSVERPDGSNFTLKIRSTKLEDSAMYFCASSETGATNEKLFFGSGTQLSVL.